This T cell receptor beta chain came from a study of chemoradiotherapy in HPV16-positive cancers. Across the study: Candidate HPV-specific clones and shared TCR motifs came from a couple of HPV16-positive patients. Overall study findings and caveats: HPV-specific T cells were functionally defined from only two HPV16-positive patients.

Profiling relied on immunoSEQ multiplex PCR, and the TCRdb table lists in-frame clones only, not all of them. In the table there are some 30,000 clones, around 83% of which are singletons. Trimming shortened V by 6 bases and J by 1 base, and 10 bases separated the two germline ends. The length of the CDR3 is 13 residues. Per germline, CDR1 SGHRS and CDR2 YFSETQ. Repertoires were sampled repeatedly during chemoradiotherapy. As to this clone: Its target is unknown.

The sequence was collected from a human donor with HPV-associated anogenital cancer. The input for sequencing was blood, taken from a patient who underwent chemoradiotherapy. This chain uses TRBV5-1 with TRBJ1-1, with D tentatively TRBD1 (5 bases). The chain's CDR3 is CASTSGGNTEAFF. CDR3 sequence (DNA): TGCGCCAGCACCTCTGGGGGGAACACTGAAGCTTTCTTT.